A single T cell receptor beta chain is shown here with its context. This clonotype was seen more than once but under ten times. Its antigen remains unidentified. Base qualities are missing; no much larger clone stands one base away. The CDR3 runs 17 amino acids, cysteine and phenylalanine included. The CDR3 DNA has 51 bases and is translated from base 1. As encoded in the germline V gene (reference sequence), CDR1 is MNHEY while CDR2 is SMNVEV. The junction carries 20 bases between V and J, which are trimmed by 1 base and 5 bases respectively. PBMCs were isolated by Ficoll-Paque density gradient centrifugation. The instrument was an Illumina NovaSeq 6000. cDNA libraries for TCRalpha and TCRbeta were prepared by 5'RACE using constant-segment primers, with sample barcodes and unique molecular identifiers added. RNA was extracted from every sample with Trizol reagent. Libraries were amplified in two PCR steps, with a second sample barcode and Illumina TruSeq adapters added in the second step. Sequencing of the libraries was done on an Illumina NovaSeq, producing 2 x 150 bp paired-end reads. The authors processed their data as follows. With migec v1.2.7, reads were demultiplexed and then collapsed into UMI-guided consensus sequences. Using mixcr v2.1.11, UMI consensuses were aligned to TRA and TRB V and J templates and then assembled into clonotypes. A clonotype was counted as expanded or contracted only when both edgeR and NoisET called the clonotype significant, with the noise models trained on biological replicates. edgeR calls used a false discovery rate-adjusted p below 0.01 and a log2 fold-change threshold of 1. As an exploratory analysis of dynamics, max-normalized trajectories of the 1000 most abundant clonotypes were examined with PCA combined with hierarchical clustering. Separately sequenced CD4+ and CD8+ repertoires were used to assign a CD4 or CD8 phenotype to each responding clone. TCRdb reprocessed the public reads (quality trimming at Q25 with fastp, clone calling with MiXCR) and kept in-frame beta chains. Each entry merges the rows of one CDR3 protein and shows their most common DNA and genes. These V and J calls originate from TCRdb's pipeline instead of the authors' own analysis. This sample comprises around 440,000 distinct CDR3 sequences, roughly 18% of them detected only once. The ten top clones hold roughly an eighth of the sample.

This entry belongs to a study of T-cell memory formation after mild COVID-19 (dated by TCRdb to about 2021). With respect to the entire study: TCR sequence clusters from the two donors were largely donor specific. Longitudinal TCRalpha and TCRbeta repertoire sequencing tracked T-cell clones expanding and contracting after mild COVID-19 in a couple of donors. Two young, previously healthy adult volunteers, one female and one male, were included in the cohort. The paper's findings and limits, for the study overall: Clones contracting from day 15 to 85 had balanced CD4/CD8 phenotypes, while a second wave expanding from day 15 to 37 was biased towards CD4+. The study included only a couple of mild cases, and larger cohorts that include severe cases with pre-infection samples were judged to be necessary. Contracting CD4+ clones were located mainly in the CM and EM memory subsets, whereas CD8+ clones were found to be enriched in EMRA. SARS-CoV-2 specificity of the second-wave clones peaking on day 37 was not confirmed. Some responding clones were detected in pre-infection memory, which suggested that pre-existing cross-reactive memory T cells had joined the SARS-CoV-2 response.

This clonotype was obtained from an adult woman who had mild COVID-19 (a few samples of this study predate the infection). The sample titles of this study are shuffled in the database, so cell type and time point are left out; the donor was told from shared clones. This receptor chain uses TRBV27 and TRBJ2-5, with the identity of the D gene unclear. The material sequenced was PBMCs or a T cell subset sorted from them (not recorded which). The CDR3 region has the sequence CASSLFQTAGISETQYF. The sequenced DNA is TGTGCCAGCAGTTTATTCCAAACCGCCGGCATCAGCGAGACCCAGTACTTC.